The rows below give T cell receptor beta chains drawn from one sample of a study of blood T cells in healthy people across ages. TCRdb redid the calling of the 5' RACE reads with MiXCR, one entry per CDR3 protein. The data contain about 1.8 million distinct CDR3 sequences, around 50% of them singletons. Sequencing used blood. Receptors were obtained from a woman aged 40 to 55 in good health. CDR3s include the opening cysteine and the closing phenylalanine or tryptophan. The D gene is left open where the match is weak. Size is omitted from some rows. Given values are once, few, many or a class for expanded clones.

d_gene: TRBD2
j_gene: TRBJ2-5
abundance: few
v_gene: TRBV12-3/TRBV12-4
CDR3aa: CASSTLAGEGETQYF
CDR3nt: TGTGCCAGCAGTACGCTAGCGGGGGAGGGAGAGACCCAGTACTTC

d_gene: TRBD2
j_gene: TRBJ2-3
abundance: few
v_gene: TRBV12-3/TRBV12-4
CDR3aa: CASSLSTRGGSADTQYF
CDR3nt: TGTGCCAGCAGTTTAAGTACGCGGGGGGGTTCGGCAGATACGCAGTATTTT

d_gene: NA
j_gene: TRBJ1-4
abundance: few
v_gene: TRBV7-2
CDR3aa: CASSLEGRVGPNEKLFF
CDR3nt: TGTGCCAGCAGCTTAGAGGGCAGGGTAGGGCCCAATGAAAAACTGTTTTTT

d_gene: NA
j_gene: TRBJ2-1
abundance: NA
v_gene: TRBV20-1
CDR3aa: CSATSLAGAYNEQFF
CDR3nt: TGCAGTGCCACTAGTCTAGCAGGGGCGTACAATGAGCAGTTCTTC

d_gene: TRBD1
j_gene: TRBJ1-2
abundance: NA
v_gene: TRBV7-2
CDR3aa: CASSSRQGAQSSGYTF
CDR3nt: TGTGCCAGCAGTTCTAGACAGGGGGCGCAGTCTAGTGGCTACACCTTC

d_gene: NA
j_gene: TRBJ1-1
abundance: NA
v_gene: TRBV7-2
CDR3aa: CASSPSRVGSTEAFF
CDR3nt: TGTGCCAGCAGCCCCTCTAGAGTGGGTAGTACTGAAGCTTTCTTT

d_gene: NA
j_gene: TRBJ2-2
abundance: NA
v_gene: TRBV14
CDR3aa: CASSQDGWVFANTGELFF
CDR3nt: TGTGCCAGCAGCCAAGATGGATGGGTCTTCGCGAACACCGGGGAGCTGTTTTTT

d_gene: TRBD2
j_gene: TRBJ2-1
abundance: few
v_gene: TRBV6-1
CDR3aa: CASTGSAGGRNEQFF
CDR3nt: TGTGCCAGCACCGGCTCAGCGGGGGGGCGCAATGAGCAGTTCTTC

d_gene: NA
j_gene: TRBJ2-7
abundance: few
v_gene: TRBV27
CDR3aa: CASSSGPGSSYEQYF
CDR3nt: TGTGCCAGCAGTTCGGGTCCAGGGTCCTCCTACGAGCAGTACTTC

d_gene: NA
j_gene: TRBJ2-5
abundance: once
v_gene: TRBV3-1
CDR3aa: CASSQDRRGGETQYF
CDR3nt: TGTGCCAGCAGCCAAGATCGAAGGGGGGGGGAGACCCAGTACTTC

d_gene: TRBD1
j_gene: TRBJ2-7
abundance: NA
v_gene: TRBV28
CDR3aa: CASSLWGQKCEQYF
CDR3nt: TGTGCCAGCAGTTTGTGGGGACAGAAATGCGAGCAGTACTTC

d_gene: NA
j_gene: TRBJ1-1
abundance: NA
v_gene: TRBV6-5
CDR3aa: CASSYSTPSEAFF
CDR3nt: TGTGCCAGCAGTTACTCGACGCCTTCTGAGGCTTTCTTT

d_gene: TRBD1
j_gene: TRBJ1-5
abundance: NA
v_gene: TRBV7-8
CDR3aa: CASCPGTGVNQPQHF
CDR3nt: TGTGCCAGCTGCCCCGGGACAGGGGTTAATCAGCCCCAGCATTTT

d_gene: NA
j_gene: TRBJ2-7
abundance: NA
v_gene: TRBV20-1
CDR3aa: CSARVQGTYEQYF
CDR3nt: TGCAGTGCTAGGGTTCAGGGAACCTACGAGCAGTACTTC

d_gene: NA
j_gene: TRBJ1-5
abundance: NA
v_gene: TRBV6-2/TRBV6-3
CDR3aa: CASSYSGTTGEPQHF
CDR3nt: TGTGCCAGCAGTTACTCAGGGACAACAGGCGAGCCCCAGCATTTT

d_gene: TRBD1
j_gene: TRBJ2-7
abundance: few
v_gene: TRBV7-2
CDR3aa: CASTRGGQGSYEQYF
CDR3nt: TGTGCCAGCACCCGGGGGGGACAGGGGTCCTACGAGCAGTACTTC

d_gene: NA
j_gene: TRBJ1-1
abundance: NA
v_gene: TRBV5-1
CDR3aa: CASRQDTVGTEAFF
CDR3nt: TGCGCCAGCAGACAGGACACGGTGGGCACTGAAGCTTTCTTT

d_gene: TRBD1
j_gene: TRBJ2-3
abundance: NA
v_gene: TRBV20-1
CDR3aa: CSASAGGWTDTQYF
CDR3nt: TGCAGTGCTAGCGCAGGGGGCTGGACAGATACGCAGTATTTT

d_gene: NA
j_gene: TRBJ2-5
abundance: NA
v_gene: TRBV20-1
CDR3aa: CSTSGHGQETQYF
CDR3nt: TGCAGTACCTCGGGACACGGACAAGAGACCCAGTACTTC

d_gene: NA
j_gene: TRBJ2-4
abundance: few
v_gene: TRBV20-1
CDR3aa: CSANRGEGEQYF
CDR3nt: TGCAGTGCTAACCGGGGGGAGGGGGAGCAGTACTTC

d_gene: TRBD2
j_gene: TRBJ2-7
abundance: few
v_gene: TRBV27
CDR3aa: CASSLRLAGVLSYEQYF
CDR3nt: TGTGCCAGCAGTTTACGACTAGCGGGGGTCCTCTCCTACGAGCAGTACTTC

d_gene: NA
j_gene: TRBJ1-2
abundance: NA
v_gene: TRBV27
CDR3aa: CASSFSGVSYGYTF
CDR3nt: TGTGCCAGCAGTTTTAGTGGAGTCAGCTATGGCTACACCTTC

d_gene: NA
j_gene: TRBJ1-2
abundance: few
v_gene: TRBV4-3
CDR3aa: CASSQDPVPDFYGYTF
CDR3nt: TGCGCCAGCAGCCAAGATCCCGTACCAGATTTCTATGGCTACACCTTC

d_gene: TRBD1
j_gene: TRBJ2-3
abundance: once
v_gene: TRBV12-3/TRBV12-4
CDR3aa: CASSFVGPGQGPEGGTDTQYF
CDR3nt: TGTGCCAGCAGTTTTGTTGGACCGGGACAGGGCCCCGAGGGGGGCACAGATACGCAGTATTTT

d_gene: NA
j_gene: TRBJ1-1
abundance: once
v_gene: TRBV5-1
CDR3aa: CASSLAPVNTEAFF
CDR3nt: TGCGCCAGCAGCTTGGCTCCGGTGAACACTGAAGCTTTCTTT

d_gene: NA
j_gene: TRBJ2-7
abundance: NA
v_gene: TRBV20-1
CDR3aa: CSARVAGIGEQYF
CDR3nt: TGCAGTGCTAGAGTAGCAGGGATCGGCGAGCAGTACTTC

d_gene: NA
j_gene: TRBJ1-1
abundance: few
v_gene: TRBV3-1
CDR3aa: CASSQDRGRNTEAFF
CDR3nt: TGTGCCAGCAGCCAAGATAGGGGACGGAACACTGAAGCTTTCTTT

d_gene: NA
j_gene: TRBJ2-1
abundance: few
v_gene: TRBV2
CDR3aa: CAIGGSSYNEQFF
CDR3nt: TGTGCCATTGGGGGGAGCTCCTACAATGAGCAGTTCTTC

d_gene: NA
j_gene: TRBJ1-5
abundance: NA
v_gene: TRBV6-2/TRBV6-3
CDR3aa: CAGSYAQDNQPQHF
CDR3nt: TGTGCCGGCAGTTACGCACAGGACAATCAGCCCCAGCATTTT

d_gene: NA
j_gene: TRBJ2-6
abundance: few
v_gene: TRBV20-1
CDR3aa: CSVGRPRTTGANVLTF
CDR3nt: TGCAGTGTAGGCCGCCCCAGGACTACTGGGGCCAACGTCCTGACTTTC

d_gene: NA
j_gene: TRBJ2-5
abundance: NA
v_gene: TRBV7-2
CDR3aa: CASILGIRDFQETQYF
CDR3nt: TGTGCCAGCATCCTGGGTATCCGGGACTTCCAAGAGACCCAGTACTTC

d_gene: NA
j_gene: TRBJ2-4
abundance: NA
v_gene: TRBV2
CDR3aa: CASATGLYNEQYF
CDR3nt: TGTGCCAGCGCGACGGGACTTTACAATGAGCAGTACTTC

d_gene: TRBD1
j_gene: TRBJ1-2
abundance: few
v_gene: TRBV29-1
CDR3aa: CSVEQGGGYTF
CDR3nt: TGCAGCGTTGAACAGGGGGGAGGCTACACCTTC

d_gene: NA
j_gene: TRBJ1-2
abundance: NA
v_gene: TRBV20-1
CDR3aa: CSARDPEGPYGYTF
CDR3nt: TGCAGTGCTAGAGATCCGGAGGGGCCCTATGGCTACACCTTC

d_gene: TRBD2
j_gene: TRBJ2-3
abundance: NA
v_gene: TRBV7-9
CDR3aa: CASSPGLADRVADTQYF
CDR3nt: TGTGCCAGCAGCCCCGGACTAGCGGATAGGGTAGCAGATACGCAGTATTTT

d_gene: NA
j_gene: TRBJ2-1
abundance: NA
v_gene: TRBV24-1
CDR3aa: CATSDFSGREQFF
CDR3nt: TGTGCCACCAGTGATTTTAGCGGTCGTGAGCAGTTCTTC

d_gene: TRBD2
j_gene: TRBJ2-7
abundance: NA
v_gene: TRBV7-2
CDR3aa: CASSSRGLAGGPYEQYF
CDR3nt: TGTGCCAGCAGCTCAAGGGGACTAGCGGGGGGCCCCTACGAGCAGTACTTC

d_gene: NA
j_gene: TRBJ1-6
abundance: NA
v_gene: TRBV3-1
CDR3aa: CASSQSRRDSPLHF
CDR3nt: TGTGCCAGCAGCCAAAGTCGGCGAGATTCACCCCTCCACTTT

d_gene: NA
j_gene: TRBJ2-7
abundance: many
v_gene: TRBV12-3/TRBV12-4
CDR3aa: CASSFSGEQYF
CDR3nt: TGCGCCAGCAGCTTTTCCGGCGAGCAGTACTTC

d_gene: TRBD2
j_gene: TRBJ2-3
abundance: few
v_gene: TRBV12-3/TRBV12-4
CDR3aa: CASSLRSSGSTQYF
CDR3nt: TGTGCCAGCAGTTTACGGTCTAGCGGGTCTACGCAGTATTTT

d_gene: NA
j_gene: TRBJ2-1
abundance: few
v_gene: TRBV2
CDR3aa: CASSEVAGFYNEQFF
CDR3nt: TGTGCCAGCAGTGAAGTTGCGGGGTTTTACAATGAGCAGTTCTTC

d_gene: TRBD1
j_gene: TRBJ2-3
abundance: once
v_gene: TRBV10-3
CDR3aa: CAISDRTGGMGTDTRYF
CDR3nt: TGTGCCATCAGTGATCGGACAGGGGGTATGGGCACAGATACGCGGTATTTT

d_gene: TRBD1
j_gene: TRBJ1-2
abundance: NA
v_gene: TRBV24-1
CDR3aa: CATSSGGADGYTF
CDR3nt: TGTGCCACCAGTTCAGGGGGCGCTGATGGCTACACCTTC

d_gene: NA
j_gene: TRBJ2-5
abundance: NA
v_gene: TRBV15
CDR3aa: CATSTWAGAQETQYF
CDR3nt: TGTGCCACCAGCACATGGGCCGGGGCGCAAGAGACCCAGTACTTC

d_gene: TRBD1
j_gene: TRBJ2-1
abundance: NA
v_gene: TRBV7-9
CDR3aa: CASSLERMGQGDSYNEQFF
CDR3nt: TGTGCCAGCAGCTTAGAACGTATGGGACAGGGGGACTCCTACAATGAGCAGTTCTTC

d_gene: TRBD2
j_gene: TRBJ2-7
abundance: few
v_gene: TRBV10-3
CDR3aa: CAISEELAGLNEQYF
CDR3nt: TGTGCCATCAGTGAGGAACTAGCGGGGCTCAACGAGCAGTACTTC

d_gene: NA
j_gene: TRBJ2-4
abundance: few
v_gene: TRBV4-2
CDR3aa: CASSQSLAGGDIQYF
CDR3nt: TGTGCCAGCAGCCAATCTCTTGCGGGTGGGGACATTCAGTACTTC

d_gene: NA
j_gene: TRBJ2-4
abundance: few
v_gene: TRBV27
CDR3aa: CASSLWRQGVNIQYF
CDR3nt: TGTGCCAGCAGTTTATGGCGGCAAGGAGTGAACATTCAGTACTTC

d_gene: TRBD1
j_gene: TRBJ2-1
abundance: NA
v_gene: TRBV7-2
CDR3aa: CAGSRRTGYNEQFF
CDR3nt: TGTGCCGGCAGCCGCCGGACAGGTTACAATGAGCAGTTCTTC

d_gene: TRBD2
j_gene: TRBJ2-5
abundance: few
v_gene: TRBV28
CDR3aa: CASSLPRSSGGVTQYF
CDR3nt: TGTGCCAGCAGTCTCCCTAGGTCTAGCGGGGGAGTGACCCAGTACTTC

d_gene: TRBD1
j_gene: TRBJ2-7
abundance: NA
v_gene: TRBV29-1
CDR3aa: CSVVGDRGLGEQYF
CDR3nt: TGCAGCGTTGTTGGTGACAGGGGGCTCGGCGAGCAGTACTTC

d_gene: NA
j_gene: TRBJ2-1
abundance: NA
v_gene: TRBV6-5
CDR3aa: CASMRSGDYNEQFF
CDR3nt: TGTGCCAGCATGCGTTCGGGCGACTACAATGAGCAGTTCTTC

d_gene: NA
j_gene: TRBJ2-4
abundance: NA
v_gene: TRBV6-6
CDR3aa: CASSSATWWEQYF
CDR3nt: TGTGCCAGCAGTTCCGCAACTTGGTGGGAGCAGTACTTC

d_gene: NA
j_gene: TRBJ2-7
abundance: NA
v_gene: TRBV5-5
CDR3aa: CASSLSGGAFYEQYF
CDR3nt: TGTGCCAGCAGCTTGAGTGGGGGGGCCTTCTACGAGCAGTACTTC

d_gene: NA
j_gene: TRBJ2-1
abundance: few
v_gene: TRBV7-9
CDR3aa: CASSPQPGLGASYNEQFF
CDR3nt: TGTGCCAGCAGCCCCCAACCCGGACTGGGGGCATCCTACAATGAGCAGTTCTTC